The 28 T cell receptor beta chains below come from one sample, sequenced in a study of cytomegalovirus exposure and HLA in healthy donors. Sequenced by immunoSEQ multiplex PCR; TCRdb stores in-frame clones only, minus some. The table shows about 63,000 clones, with approximately 88% occurring only once. The specimen was PBMCs. These receptor sequences come from a woman aged 18-29 years in good health and CMV-seronegative.

This chain links TRBV2 with TRBJ1-2; no clear D. Germline CDR1 SNHLY, CDR2 FYNNEI. This CDR3 region has 13 residues. V was cut by 8 bases and J by 3 bases, with 13 bases left in between. CDR3 sequence: CASGTATHYGYTF. DNA of the CDR3: TGTGCCAGCGGCACAGCTACTCACTATGGCTACACCTTC.

This clone appeared a single time. The CDR3 bases are TGTGCCAGCAGCTCGGGACTTAACTACGAGCAGTACTTC. It codes for CASSSGLNYEQYF. The chain couples TRBV7-2 to TRBJ2-7, with D maybe TRBD2 (6 bases). V gave up 4 bases and J gave up 3 bases, with 10 bases separating them. Looked up from germline, CDR1 is SGHTA and CDR2 is FQGNSA. CDR3 length: 13 amino acids.

The chain links TRBV2 to TRBJ1-3; no definite D call. Trimming took off 1 base at V and 0 bases at J, with 10 bases between the two ends. Germline CDR1 and CDR2: SNHLY and FYNNEI. The CDR3 runs to 16 residues. The CDR3 DNA follows: TGTGCCAGCAGTGAAGGGGAGGGTACCTCTGGAAACACCATATATTTT. Translating it yields CASSEGEGTSGNTIYF.

The chain employs TRBV28 and TRBJ2-7; 8 bases align to TRBD1. The germline gives CDR1 MDHEN, CDR2 SYDVKM. The CDR3 runs 12 residues. With V trimmed by 4 bases and J by 7 bases, 3 bases remained unmatched. CDR3: CASSWTGSEQYF. The DNA for the CDR3 is TGTGCCAGCAGTTGGACAGGGTCGGAGCAGTACTTC.

This rearrangement joins TRBV15 to TRBJ2-3; 7 bases align to TRBD1. Unmatched junction bases numbered 9, after V lost 5 bases and J lost 4 bases. Germline V lookup: CDR1 LNHNV, CDR2 YYDKDF (reference sequence). This CDR3 is 15 amino acids long. The CDR3 DNA reads as TGTGCCACCAGCTCCGAGCGACAGGGCGCAGATACGCAGTATTTT. It encodes CATSSERQGADTQYF.

V is TRBV19 and J is TRBJ2-7, with 7 bases that match TRBD2. The CDR3 extends over 14 amino acids. V gave up 5 bases and J gave up 0 bases; unmatched junction bases: 4. Germline CDR1 is LNHDA and CDR2 is SQIVND (reference sequence). The CDR3 here is CASSASGGSYEQYF. The CDR3 DNA follows: TGTGCCAGTAGTGCTAGCGGCGGCTCCTACGAGCAGTACTTC.

This chain links TRBV7-6 with TRBJ2-7; the match to TRBD2 covers 10 bases. J was trimmed by 3 bases and V by 0 bases; bases with no gene match: 8. The germline V gene has CDR1 SGHVS and CDR2 FNYEAQ. The CDR3 sequence is 17 residues long. CDR3 sequence: CASSLASLAGDSYEQYF. The CDR3 nucleotides are TGTGCCAGCAGCTTAGCCTCGCTAGCGGGAGATAGCTACGAGCAGTACTTC.

The V and J genes are TRBV11-3 and TRBJ1-1; D gene ambiguous. The V end was cut by 5 bases, the J end by 2 bases, with 12 bases between. The length of the CDR3 is 14 residues. Germline V gene lookup returns CDR1 SGHNT and CDR2 YENEEA. The CDR3 DNA reads TGTGCCAGCAGCAATTGGACGGGAAACACTGAAGCTTTCTTT. Translated, it gives CASSNWTGNTEAFF.

The gene calls are TRBV5-1 and TRBJ1-1; TRBD1 is a possible D gene (6 bases). The CDR3 covers 16 residues. V shed 0 bases and J shed 7 bases, with 19 bases lying between them. The germline CDR1 and CDR2 sequences are SGHRS and YFSETQ. In nucleotides, the CDR3 is TGCGCCAGCAGCTTGGAACCGGTTAACCAGGGGTTTGAAGCTTTCTTT. Translation gives CASSLEPVNQGFEAFF.

The V gene is TRBV6-5, the J gene TRBJ2-7; D uncertain. Germline V gives CDR1 MNHEY, CDR2 SVGAGI. V lost 2 bases, J lost 6 bases, and 11 bases lay in between. CDR3 size: 13 residues. CDR3 sequence: CASSYPQALEQYF. The CDR3 DNA sequence: TGTGCCAGCAGTTACCCTCAGGCCCTCGAGCAGTACTTC.

The chain has TRBV7-8 and TRBJ1-2; a possible D gene is TRBD1 (5 bases). The CDR3 covers 13 residues. The V gene's germline CDR1 is SGHVS and CDR2 FQNEAQ. The V end was cut by 2 bases, the J end by 10 bases, with 14 bases between. The CDR3 DNA reads as TGTGCCAGCAGCTTATTCAGGGAGGGTCCCTACACCTTC. It translates to CASSLFREGPYTF. Drawing the rest from reference TRBV7-8 and TRBJ1-2, the complete variable domain is GAGVSQSPRYKVAKRGQDVALRCDPISGHVSLFWYQQALGQGPEFLTYFQNEAQLDKSGLPSDRFFAERPEGSVSTLKIQRTQQEDSAVYLCASSLFREGPYTFGSGTRLTVV.

The chain is built from TRBV18 and TRBJ1-1; D not certain. Germline V gene data show CDR1 as KGHSH and CDR2 as LQKENI. The CDR3 consists of 15 residues. Trimming stripped 0 bases from V and 1 base from J, with 9 bases between. The CDR3 coding sequence is TGTGCCAGCTCACCACCGAGCGGGGAGAACACTGAAGCTTTCTTT. It yields the protein CASSPPSGENTEAFF.

The chain links TRBV6-1 to TRBJ1-5; 7 bases line up with TRBD1. The CDR3 totals 14 residues. Germline-derived CDR1 and CDR2 are MNHNS and SASEGT. V was clipped by 7 bases and J by 3 bases; unmatched bases: 6. As DNA, the CDR3 is TGTGCCAGCACTCCGGGACAGCTCAATCAGCCCCAGCATTTT. The encoded protein is CASTPGQLNQPQHF.

The rearrangement links TRBV27 to TRBJ1-1; TRBD1 is a possible D gene (5 bases). The CDR3 totals 14 residues. Per germline, CDR1 MNHEY and CDR2 SMNVEV (reference sequence). V lost 2 bases to trimming and J lost 3 bases, with 10 bases between them. CDR3 amino acids: CASSLNPRDTEAFF. DNA of the CDR3: TGTGCCAGCAGTTTAAATCCCAGGGACACTGAAGCTTTCTTT.

The chain carries TRBV12-5 and TRBJ2-2, with D possibly being TRBD2 (6 bases). Trimming pared 5 bases from V and 3 bases from J, leaving 13 bases between. The germline CDR1 and CDR2 sequences are LGHNT and FRNRAP. The CDR3 is made up of 15 amino acids. CDR3: CASGPSGDDTGELFF. CDR3 nucleotides: TGTGCTAGTGGTCCTTCGGGGGATGACACCGGGGAGCTGTTTTTT. Variable domain in full (rest from reference TRBV12-5 and TRBJ2-2): DARVTQTPRHKVTEMGQEVTMRCQPILGHNTVFWYRQTMMQGLELLAYFRNRAPLDDSGMPKDRFSAEMPDATLATLKIQPSEPRDSAVYFCASGPSGDDTGELFFGEGSRLTVL.

The gene calls are TRBV5-1 and TRBJ1-1; a weak D match, TRBD1 (6 bases). Germline V gene sequence: CDR1 SGHRS, CDR2 YFSETQ. V dropped 0 bases and J dropped 5 bases, with 14 bases sitting between them. The CDR3 is 15 residues long. CDR3 nucleotides: TGCGCCAGCAGCTTGGCCATGGGGGCAGGAACTGAAGCTTTCTTT. This encodes CASSLAMGAGTEAFF.

V usage is TRBV9 and J usage is TRBJ2-2, with 7 bases that match TRBD1. This CDR3 is built from 15 residues. J was trimmed by 1 base and V by 3 bases; bases with no gene match: 3. Germline CDR1 SGDLS, CDR2 YYNGEE. CDR3 sequence (DNA): TGTGCCAGCAGCGAGAGGACAGGGAACACCGGGGAGCTGTTTTTT. It is translated as CASSERTGNTGELFF.

Only a few counts were recorded for this clone. CDR3 nucleotide sequence: TGCGCCAGCAGCACCGGACAGGAGAATGGACCCCTCCACTTT. This translates into CASSTGQENGPLHF. The chain is built from TRBV5-1 and TRBJ1-6; 7 bases map to TRBD1. This CDR3 has 14 residues. J was trimmed by 12 bases and V by 4 bases; bases with no gene match: 10. Germline V CDR1 and CDR2: SGHRS, YFSETQ.

J is TRBJ2-1 and V is TRBV5-1; tentative D call: TRBD1 (6 bases). In germline, CDR1 is SGHRS, CDR2 YFSETQ. The V end was cut by 4 bases, the J end by 0 bases, with 23 bases between. CDR3 length: 19 amino acids. The CDR3 DNA reads as TGCGCCAGCAGCCATTGGGCAGGGGTTATTTTGAGCTCCTACAATGAGCAGTTCTTC. Protein sequence: CASSHWAGVILSSYNEQFF.

The chain carries TRBV30 and TRBJ1-5, with TRBD1 identical over 7 bases. This CDR3 has 13 amino acids. Losses at the gene ends were 3 bases for V and 4 bases for J; bases not matched to a gene: 3. Germline CDR1 is GTSNPN and CDR2 is SVGIG (reference sequence). This CDR3 is CAWRATGNQPQHF. The DNA of the CDR3 is TGTGCCTGGAGGGCGACAGGGAATCAGCCCCAGCATTTT.

This sequence joins TRBV25-1 and TRBJ1-1; the D is unclear. Per the germline V gene, CDR1 is MGHDK and CDR2 is SYGVNS. The CDR3 runs to 14 residues. V dropped 3 bases and J dropped 6 bases, with 14 bases sitting between them. CDR3 sequence (DNA): TGTGCCAGCAGTGAGAGAGGTTTGTCTTCTGAAGCTTTCTTT. This codes for CASSERGLSSEAFF.

The chain joins TRBV7-9 to TRBJ2-3, with a weak D call TRBD2 (6 bases). Germline V lookup: CDR1 SEHNR, CDR2 FQNEAQ (reference sequence). Trimming took off 1 base at V and 13 bases at J, with 18 bases between the two ends. This CDR3 has 14 amino acids. CDR3 nucleotides: TGTGCCAGCAGCTTAGGTTTGCGGGACGGCGAGGAGTATTTT. This codes for CASSLGLRDGEEYF.

The gene calls are TRBV5-6 and TRBJ2-5, with D tentatively TRBD2 (5 bases). CDR1 is SGHDT and CDR2 is YYEEEE in the germline V gene. The V end lost 2 bases, the J end lost 0 bases, and 17 bases lay between the germline ends. The CDR3 extends over 17 amino acids. The CDR3 coding sequence is TGTGCCAGCAGCTTTTTAGGCCTAGCTACGTACCAAGAGACCCAGTACTTC. Translation: CASSFLGLATYQETQYF. The full variable domain, completed using reference TRBV5-6 and TRBJ2-5, is DAGVTQSPTHLIKTRGQQVTLRCSPKSGHDTVSWYQQALGQGPQFIFQYYEEEERQRGNFPDRFSGHQFPNYSSELNVNALLLGDSALYLCASSFLGLATYQETQYFGPGTRLLVL.

The genes are TRBV27 and TRBJ2-1; TRBD2 matches 7 bases. This CDR3 is 19 amino acids long. J lost 5 bases, V lost 0 bases, and 16 bases had no gene match. In germline, CDR1 is MNHEY, CDR2 SMNVEV (reference sequence). CDR3 sequence: CASSLSISSGQRTNNEQFF. CDR3 nucleotides: TGTGCCAGCAGTTTATCGATAAGTAGCGGGCAAAGAACAAACAATGAGCAGTTCTTC.

This chain uses TRBV27 with TRBJ2-1, with TRBD2 identical over 13 bases. Germline CDR1 is MNHEY and CDR2 is SMNVEV (reference sequence). This CDR3 comprises 15 residues. V lost 3 bases, J lost 5 bases, and 1 base stayed unmatched. CDR3 sequence reads: CASSFGTSGNNEQFF. CDR3 in DNA: TGTGCCAGCAGTTTTGGGACTAGCGGGAACAATGAGCAGTTCTTC.

This clone was observed once. The chain employs TRBV7-2 and TRBJ2-5; 8 bases are a match to TRBD1. The end of the DNA is better explained by TRBJ2-7, so the J call may be wrong. Germline V gene lookup returns CDR1 SGHTA and CDR2 FQGNSA. CDR3 length: 13 residues. The CDR3 DNA is TGTGCCAGCAGCCCGACAGGGGTTGGCGAGCAGTACTTC. It is translated as CASSPTGVGEQYF.

The chain employs TRBV19 and TRBJ2-7; the D gene is possibly TRBD2 (6 bases). CDR1 is LNHDA and CDR2 is SQIVND in the germline V gene (reference sequence). The CDR3 extends over 15 amino acids. V was pared by 6 bases and J by 2 bases, with 17 bases between. The CDR3 DNA reads TGTGCCAGTAGCGATCCCGGACGGAGGGCCTACGAGCAGTACTTC. It yields the protein CASSDPGRRAYEQYF.

The genes are TRBV19 and TRBJ2-5; perhaps TRBD1 as D (6 bases). Germline V CDR1 and CDR2: LNHDA, SQIVND (reference sequence). CDR3 length: 15 amino acids. The V gene lost 1 base and the J gene lost 1 base, with 10 bases spanning the gap. DNA of the CDR3: TGTGCCAGTAGTATAGGAAGGGACATCCAAGAGACCCAGTACTTC. Its protein is CASSIGRDIQETQYF.